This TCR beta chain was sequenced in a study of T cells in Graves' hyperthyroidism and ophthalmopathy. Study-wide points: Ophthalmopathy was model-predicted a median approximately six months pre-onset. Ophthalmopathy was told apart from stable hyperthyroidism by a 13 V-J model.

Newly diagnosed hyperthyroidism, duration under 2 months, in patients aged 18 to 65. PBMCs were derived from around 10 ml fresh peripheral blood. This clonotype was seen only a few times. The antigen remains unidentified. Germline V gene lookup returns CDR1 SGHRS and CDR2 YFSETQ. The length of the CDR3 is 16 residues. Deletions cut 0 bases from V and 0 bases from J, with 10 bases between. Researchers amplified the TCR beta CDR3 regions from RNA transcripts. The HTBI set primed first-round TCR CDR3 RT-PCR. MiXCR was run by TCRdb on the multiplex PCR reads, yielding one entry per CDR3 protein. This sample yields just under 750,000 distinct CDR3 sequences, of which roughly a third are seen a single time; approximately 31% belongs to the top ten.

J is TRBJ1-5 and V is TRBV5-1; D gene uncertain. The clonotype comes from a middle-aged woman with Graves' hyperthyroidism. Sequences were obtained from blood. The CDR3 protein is CASSLGHGSSNQPQHF. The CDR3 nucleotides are TGCGCCAGCAGCTTGGGACACGGTTCTAGCAATCAGCCCCAGCATTTT.